These 13 T cell receptor beta chains came from one sample sequenced in a study of siplizumab effects on memory and regulatory T cells. Produced via immunoSEQ multiplex PCR; TCRdb's table is partial and in-frame only. The table has tens of thousands of clones, approximately 82% seen once. Sample: memory CD4+ T cells sorted from blood. The receptors stem from a human donor in good health.

The rearrangement uses TRBV7-9 and TRBJ1-1; maybe TRBD1 (5 bases). Germline values: CDR1 SEHNR, CDR2 FQNEAQ (reference sequence). This CDR3 region has 14 residues. Trimming left V 5 bases short and J 3 bases short, with 13 bases between. The CDR3 sequence is CASSPGGGDTEAFF. The DNA of the CDR3 is TGTGCCAGCAGCCCGGGTGGGGGAGACACTGAAGCTTTCTTT.

The V call is TRBV4-1, the J call TRBJ2-5; TRBD1 matches 8 bases. In germline, CDR1 is MGHRA, CDR2 YSYEKL. Trimming removed 3 bases from V and 5 bases from J; junction bases left unmatched: 14. The CDR3 spans 17 residues. DNA of the CDR3: TGCGCCAGCAGCCAGGAAAGTACAGGGGGAGGAGGGGAGACCCAGTACTTC. Translation: CASSQESTGGGGETQYF.

The J gene is TRBJ2-3, the V gene TRBV19; possibly TRBD1 or TRBD2 for D (5 bases each). V dropped 9 bases and J dropped 0 bases, with 22 bases sitting between them. This CDR3 contains 17 residues. Germline loops: CDR1 LNHDA, CDR2 SQIVND (reference sequence). The CDR3 nucleotides read TGTGCCAGCAGTCATCTTAAAGGGACGGAGAGCACAGATACGCAGTATTTT. Protein: CASSHLKGTESTDTQYF. The whole variable domain, filled in from reference TRBV19 and TRBJ2-3, reads DGGITQSPKYLFRKEGQNVTLSCEQNLNHDAMYWYRQDPGQGLRLIYYSQIVNDFQKGDIAEGYSVSREKKESFPLTVTSAQKNPTAFYLCASSHLKGTESTDTQYFGPGTRLTVL.

The V and J genes are TRBV5-1 and TRBJ1-3; possible D gene TRBD1, 5 bases. Germline CDR1 reads SGHRS; CDR2 reads YFSETQ. V was pared by 3 bases and J by 0 bases, with 10 bases between. The CDR3 is made up of 15 amino acids. The CDR3 reads CASSWGRDSGNTIYF. The CDR3 DNA follows: TGCGCCAGCAGCTGGGGACGGGACTCTGGAAACACCATATATTTT. The variable domain in full, completed from reference TRBV5-1 and TRBJ1-3, reads KAGVTQTPRYLIKTRGQQVTLSCSPISGHRSVSWYQQTPGQGLQFLFEYFSETQRNKGNFPGRFSGRQFSNSRSEMNVSTLELGDSALYLCASSWGRDSGNTIYFGEGSWLTVV.

J is TRBJ1-4 and V is TRBV7-2; D perhaps matches TRBD1 (5 bases). The germline V gene has CDR1 SGHTA and CDR2 FQGNSA. The ends were cut back, 5 bases at V and 3 bases at J, with 16 bases in the middle. The CDR3 is 16 amino acids. CDR3 residues: CASSPGGGTPNEKLFF. The CDR3 DNA is TGTGCCAGCAGCCCTGGGGGTGGTACCCCTAATGAAAAACTGTTTTTT.

The chain combines TRBV2 with TRBJ1-3; D ambiguous. This CDR3 is 16 amino acids long. The V gene's germline CDR1 is SNHLY and CDR2 FYNNEI. V lost 3 bases and J lost 0, with 12 bases in between. CDR3 nucleotide sequence: TGTGCCAGCAGTGAGCAAATGCTCGTCTCTGGAAACACCATATATTTT. This sequence encodes CASSEQMLVSGNTIYF.

The rearrangement joins TRBV6-6 to TRBJ1-2, with a weak D call TRBD1 (6 bases). The length of the CDR3 is 13 residues. Per the germline V gene, CDR1 is MNHNY and CDR2 is SVGAGI (reference sequence). V shed 4 bases and J shed 5 bases, with 11 bases lying between them. CDR3 nucleotide sequence: TGTGCCAGCAGTTGGGGGACAACTTATGGCTACACCTTC. This translates into CASSWGTTYGYTF.

As concerns this clone: The same CDR3 also results from other DNA sequences found in this sample. The chain links TRBV5-1 to TRBJ2-5; TRBD2 matches at 10 bases. The CDR3 has 16 residues. The V gene's germline CDR1 is SGHRS and CDR2 YFSETQ. V shed 0 bases, J shed 5 bases, and the junction held 7 bases outside the gene matches. DNA of the CDR3: TGCGCCAGCAGCTTGGGTAGTGCTAGCGGGGGTGAGACCCAGTACTTC. This encodes CASSLGSASGGETQYF.

Written as DNA, the CDR3 is TGCGCCAGCAGCCAAGGCGTAGCGGAACTCTACGAGCAGTACTTC. As protein: CASSQGVAELYEQYF. The genes are TRBV4-1 and TRBJ2-7, with D tentatively TRBD2 (6 bases). The CDR3 has 15 amino acids. V gave up 1 base and J gave up 3 bases, with 13 bases separating them. The V gene's germline CDR1 is MGHRA and CDR2 YSYEKL.

The chain employs TRBV28 and TRBJ1-2; TRBD1 agrees at 7 bases. The CDR3 consists of 13 residues. V lost 6 bases and J lost 4; bases outside the gene matches: 5. Per the germline V gene, CDR1 is MDHEN and CDR2 is SYDVKM. CDR3 loop: CASRPTGTYGYTF. The CDR3 DNA reads TGTGCCAGCAGGCCGACAGGGACCTATGGCTACACCTTC.

The chain combines TRBV6-5 with TRBJ1-2, with no clear D. The germline V and J ends were trimmed by 7 bases and 8 bases, with 17 bases remaining between them. The CDR3 has 13 residues. In germline, CDR1 is MNHEY, CDR2 SVGAGI. The chain's CDR3 is CASTDVKGGGYTF. CDR3 nucleotides: TGTGCCAGCACCGACGTAAAGGGTGGAGGCTACACCTTC.

The chain's CDR3 is CASGPMYMLLVPYEQYF. The DNA of the CDR3 is TGCGCCAGCGGGCCTATGTACATGCTACTAGTTCCCTACGAGCAGTACTTC. The chain employs TRBV10-1 and TRBJ2-7, with D perhaps matching TRBD2 (5 bases). Germline values: CDR1 WNHNN, CDR2 SYGVQD (reference sequence). The CDR3 is 17 amino acids. V lost 8 bases, J lost 2 bases, and 25 bases lay in between.

The chain employs TRBV2 and TRBJ2-5, with 10 bases aligning to TRBD1. Per the germline V gene, CDR1 is SNHLY and CDR2 is FYNNEI. Losses at the gene ends were 6 bases for V and 5 bases for J; bases not matched to a gene: 6. The CDR3 has 14 residues. The chain's CDR3 is CASSRDRGKETQYF. The CDR3 nucleotides read TGTGCCAGCAGCCGGGACAGGGGAAAGGAGACCCAGTACTTC.